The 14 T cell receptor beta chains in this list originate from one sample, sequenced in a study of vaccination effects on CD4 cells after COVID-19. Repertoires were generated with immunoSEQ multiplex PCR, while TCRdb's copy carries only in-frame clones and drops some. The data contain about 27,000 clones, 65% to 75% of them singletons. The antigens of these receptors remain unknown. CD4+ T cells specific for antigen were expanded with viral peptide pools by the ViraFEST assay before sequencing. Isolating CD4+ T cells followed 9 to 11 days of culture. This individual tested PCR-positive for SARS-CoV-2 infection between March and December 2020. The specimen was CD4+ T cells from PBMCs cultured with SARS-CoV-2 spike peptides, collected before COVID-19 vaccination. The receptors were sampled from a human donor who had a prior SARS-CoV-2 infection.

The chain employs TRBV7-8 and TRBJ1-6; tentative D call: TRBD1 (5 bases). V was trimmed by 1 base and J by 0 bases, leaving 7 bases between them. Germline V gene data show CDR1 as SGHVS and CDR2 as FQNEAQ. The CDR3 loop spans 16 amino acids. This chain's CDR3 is CASSLGQSSYNSPLHF. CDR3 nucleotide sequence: TGTGCCAGCAGCTTAGGACAGAGCTCCTATAATTCACCCCTCCACTTT. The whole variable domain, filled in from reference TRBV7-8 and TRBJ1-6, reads GAGVSQSPRYKVAKRGQDVALRCDPISGHVSLFWYQQALGQGPEFLTYFQNEAQLDKSGLPSDRFFAERPEGSVSTLKIQRTQQEDSAVYLCASSLGQSSYNSPLHFGNGTRLTVT.

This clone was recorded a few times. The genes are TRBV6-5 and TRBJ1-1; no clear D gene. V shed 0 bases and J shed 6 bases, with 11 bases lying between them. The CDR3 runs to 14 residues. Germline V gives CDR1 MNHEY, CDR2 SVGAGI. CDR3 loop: CASSYSKSRAEAFF. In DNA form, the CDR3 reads TGTGCCAGCAGTTACTCGAAGAGTAGGGCTGAAGCTTTCTTT.

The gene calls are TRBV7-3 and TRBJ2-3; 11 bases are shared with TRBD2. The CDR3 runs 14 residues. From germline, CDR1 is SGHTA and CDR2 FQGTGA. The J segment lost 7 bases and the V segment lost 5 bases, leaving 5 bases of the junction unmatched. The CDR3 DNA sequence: TGTGCCAGCAGCCCCGGGACTAGCGGCAATACGCAGTATTTT. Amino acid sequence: CASSPGTSGNTQYF.

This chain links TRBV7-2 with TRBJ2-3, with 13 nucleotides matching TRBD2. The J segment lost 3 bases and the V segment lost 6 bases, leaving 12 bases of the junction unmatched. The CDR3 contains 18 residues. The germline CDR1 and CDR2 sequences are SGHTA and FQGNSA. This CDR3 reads CASSFRRTSGRNTDTQYF. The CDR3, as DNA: TGTGCCAGCAGTTTCCGACGGACTAGCGGGAGAAATACAGATACGCAGTATTTT.

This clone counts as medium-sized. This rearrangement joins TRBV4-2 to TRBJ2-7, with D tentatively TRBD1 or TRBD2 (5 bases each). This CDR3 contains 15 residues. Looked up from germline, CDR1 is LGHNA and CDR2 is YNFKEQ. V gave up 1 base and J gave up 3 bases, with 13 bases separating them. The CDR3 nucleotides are TGTGCCAGCAGCCAAGCGGCAGGGACCCACTACGAGCAGTACTTC. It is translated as CASSQAAGTHYEQYF.

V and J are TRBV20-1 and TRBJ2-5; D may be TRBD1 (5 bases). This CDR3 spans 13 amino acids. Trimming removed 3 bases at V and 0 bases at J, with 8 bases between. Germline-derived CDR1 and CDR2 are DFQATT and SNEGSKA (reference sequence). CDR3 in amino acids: CSASWTNQETQYF. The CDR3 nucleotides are TGCAGTGCTAGTTGGACAAACCAAGAGACCCAGTACTTC.

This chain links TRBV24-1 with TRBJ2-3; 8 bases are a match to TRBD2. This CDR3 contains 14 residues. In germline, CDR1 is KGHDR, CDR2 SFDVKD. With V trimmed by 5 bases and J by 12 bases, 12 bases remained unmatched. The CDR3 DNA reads TGTGCCACCAGTGCCGCCCTTGGTAGCGGGATTCAGTATTTT. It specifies CATSAALGSGIQYF.

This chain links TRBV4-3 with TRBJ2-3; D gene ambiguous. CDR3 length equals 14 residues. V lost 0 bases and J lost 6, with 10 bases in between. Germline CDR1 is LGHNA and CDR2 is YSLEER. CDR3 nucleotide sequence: TGCGCCAGCAGCCAAGATAGAGTAGCTGATACGCAGTATTTT. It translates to CASSQDRVADTQYF.

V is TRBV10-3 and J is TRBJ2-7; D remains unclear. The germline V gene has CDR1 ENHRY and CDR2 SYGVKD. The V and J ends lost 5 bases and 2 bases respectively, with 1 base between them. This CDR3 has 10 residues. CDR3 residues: CAISTYEQYF. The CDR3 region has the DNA TGTGCCATCAGTACCTACGAGCAGTACTTC.

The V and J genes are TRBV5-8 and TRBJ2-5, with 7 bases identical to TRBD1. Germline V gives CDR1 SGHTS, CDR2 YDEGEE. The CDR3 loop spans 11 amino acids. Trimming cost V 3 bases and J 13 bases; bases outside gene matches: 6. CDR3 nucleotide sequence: TGTGCCAGCAGCTCCCGGGACAGACCGTACTTC. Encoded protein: CASSSRDRPYF.

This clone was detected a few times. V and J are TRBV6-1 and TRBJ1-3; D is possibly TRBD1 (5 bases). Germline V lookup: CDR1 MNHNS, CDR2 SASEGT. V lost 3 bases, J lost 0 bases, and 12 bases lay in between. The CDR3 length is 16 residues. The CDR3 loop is CASSEGLPRSGNTIYF. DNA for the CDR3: TGTGCCAGCAGTGAGGGACTTCCCCGCTCTGGAAACACCATATATTTT.

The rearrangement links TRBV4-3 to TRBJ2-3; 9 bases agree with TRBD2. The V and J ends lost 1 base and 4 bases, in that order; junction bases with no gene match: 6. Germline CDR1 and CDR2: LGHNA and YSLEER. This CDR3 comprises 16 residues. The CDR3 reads CASSQVFSGRADTQYF. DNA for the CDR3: TGCGCCAGCAGCCAAGTTTTTAGCGGGAGAGCAGATACGCAGTATTTT.

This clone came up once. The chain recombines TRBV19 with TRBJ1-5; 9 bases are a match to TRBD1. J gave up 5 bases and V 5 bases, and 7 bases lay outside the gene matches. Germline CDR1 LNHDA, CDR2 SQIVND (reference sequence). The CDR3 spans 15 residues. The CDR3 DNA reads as TGTGCCAGTAGTCCCTGGACAGGGGCTGATCAGCCCCAGCATTTT. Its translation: CASSPWTGADQPQHF. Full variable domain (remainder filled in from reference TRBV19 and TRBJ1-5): DGGITQSPKYLFRKEGQNVTLSCEQNLNHDAMYWYRQDPGQGLRLIYYSQIVNDFQKGDIAEGYSVSREKKESFPLTVTSAQKNPTAFYLCASSPWTGADQPQHFGDGTRLSIL.

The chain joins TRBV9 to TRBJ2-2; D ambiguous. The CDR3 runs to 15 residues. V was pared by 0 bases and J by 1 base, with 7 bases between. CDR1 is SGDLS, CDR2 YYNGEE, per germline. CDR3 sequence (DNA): TGTGCCAGCAGCGTAGATCGGCGGAACACCGGGGAGCTGTTTTTT. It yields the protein CASSVDRRNTGELFF.